The source of this T cell receptor beta chain is a study of T cell responses to AZD1222 COVID-19 vaccine. The study's findings and limits: At 160-218 and 743-854, vaccine-associated CD4 TCRs were dominant, and they spanned spike. Spike-specific TCRs gained breadth and depth after people received two AZD1222 doses. There were mostly white British donors and more females than males, and clonal diversity was possibly underestimated. The peak T cell response came first, and repertoires were sampled only after it.

Points on this clone: Antigen unknown.

Clones were sequenced by immunoSEQ multiplex PCR, and TCRdb holds only the in-frame ones, with some missing. Altogether about 75,000 clones are present, around 88% being singletons, with the ten largest covering about 9.1%. V lost 8 bases to trimming and J lost 8 bases, with 21 bases between them. CDR3 length: 14 residues. Germline V gene data show CDR1 as SGHTA and CDR2 as FQGNSA. The rearrangement links TRBV7-2 to TRBJ1-2, with D possibly matching TRBD1 (5 bases). The receptor was isolated from an adult who received the MenACWY meningococcal vaccine as a control. The sequences come from peripheral blood, collected 28 days after the second dose of the MenACWY control vaccine. CDR3: CASLPGGLVKGYTF. CDR3 coding DNA: TGTGCCAGCCTTCCTGGGGGGTTAGTGAAGGGCTACACCTTC.